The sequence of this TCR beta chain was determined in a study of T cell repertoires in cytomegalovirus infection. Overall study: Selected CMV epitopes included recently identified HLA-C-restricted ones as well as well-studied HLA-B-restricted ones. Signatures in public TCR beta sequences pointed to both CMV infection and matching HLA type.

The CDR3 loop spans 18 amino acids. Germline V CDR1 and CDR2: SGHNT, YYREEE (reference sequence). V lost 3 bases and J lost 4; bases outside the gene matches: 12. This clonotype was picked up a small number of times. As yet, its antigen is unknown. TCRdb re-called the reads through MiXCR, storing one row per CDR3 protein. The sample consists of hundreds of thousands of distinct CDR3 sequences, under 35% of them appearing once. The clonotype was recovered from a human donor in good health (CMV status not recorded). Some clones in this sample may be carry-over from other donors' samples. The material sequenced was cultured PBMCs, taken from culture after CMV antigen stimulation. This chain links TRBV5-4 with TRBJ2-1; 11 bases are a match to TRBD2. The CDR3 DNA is TGTGCCAGCAGCTCCGGGACTAGCGGCCGCGGGGATTACAATGAGCAGTTCTTC. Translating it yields CASSSGTSGRGDYNEQFF.